This T cell receptor beta chain originates from a study of T cell repertoires in cytomegalovirus infection. V shed 0 bases and J 6 bases; nucleotides not matched to a gene: 6. The CDR3 runs to 15 residues. The V gene's germline CDR1 is ENHRY and CDR2 SYGVKD. On this clonotype: The target antigen is unknown.

MiXCR, run by TCRdb on the reads, gives a single entry per CDR3 protein. This table holds about 900,000 distinct CDR3 sequences, around 32% found once. The gene calls are TRBV10-3 and TRBJ1-2; 8 positions match TRBD1. Sequenced here: cultured CD8+ T cells from PBMCs, sampled from culture after CMV antigen stimulation. The clonotype originates from a human donor in good health (CMV status not recorded). Some clones in this sample may be carry-over from other donors' samples. CDR3 amino acids: CAISESVDRANGYTF. The CDR3 nucleotides read TGTGCCATCAGTGAGTCAGTGGACAGGGCGAATGGCTACACCTTC.